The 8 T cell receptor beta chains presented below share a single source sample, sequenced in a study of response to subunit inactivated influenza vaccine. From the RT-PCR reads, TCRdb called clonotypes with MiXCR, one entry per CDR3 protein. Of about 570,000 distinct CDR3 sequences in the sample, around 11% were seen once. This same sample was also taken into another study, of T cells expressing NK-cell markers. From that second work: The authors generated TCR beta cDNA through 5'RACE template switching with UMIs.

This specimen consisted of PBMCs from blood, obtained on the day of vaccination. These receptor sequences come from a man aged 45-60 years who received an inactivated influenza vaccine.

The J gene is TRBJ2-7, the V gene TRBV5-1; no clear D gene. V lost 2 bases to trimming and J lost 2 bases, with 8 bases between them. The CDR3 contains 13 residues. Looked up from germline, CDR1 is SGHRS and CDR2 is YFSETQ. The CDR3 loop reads CASSFATTYEQYF. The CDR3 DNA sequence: TGCGCCAGCAGCTTCGCGACAACCTACGAGCAGTACTTC.

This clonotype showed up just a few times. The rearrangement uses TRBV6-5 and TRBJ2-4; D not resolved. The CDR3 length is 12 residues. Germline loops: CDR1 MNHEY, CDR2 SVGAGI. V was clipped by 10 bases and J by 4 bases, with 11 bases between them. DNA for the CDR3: TGTGCCACCTCGAATTGGAAAAACATTCAGTACTTC. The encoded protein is CATSNWKNIQYF.

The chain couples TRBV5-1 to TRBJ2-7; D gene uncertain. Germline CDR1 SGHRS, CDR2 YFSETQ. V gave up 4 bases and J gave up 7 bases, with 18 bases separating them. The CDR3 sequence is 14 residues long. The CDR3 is CASSPSRNPWEQYF. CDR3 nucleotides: TGCGCCAGCAGCCCATCCCGGAACCCGTGGGAGCAGTACTTC.

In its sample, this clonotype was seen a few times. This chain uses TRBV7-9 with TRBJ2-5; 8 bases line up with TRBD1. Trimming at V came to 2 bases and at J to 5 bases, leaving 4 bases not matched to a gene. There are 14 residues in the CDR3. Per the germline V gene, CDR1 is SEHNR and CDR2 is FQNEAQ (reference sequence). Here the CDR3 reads CASSLPGGQETQYF. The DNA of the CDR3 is TGTGCCAGCAGCTTACCAGGGGGCCAGGAGACCCAGTACTTC.

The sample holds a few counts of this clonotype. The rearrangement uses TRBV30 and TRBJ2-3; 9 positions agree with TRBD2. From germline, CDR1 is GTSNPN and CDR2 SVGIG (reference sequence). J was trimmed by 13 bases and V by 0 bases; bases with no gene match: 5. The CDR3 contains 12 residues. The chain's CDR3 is CAWSVASGRKYF. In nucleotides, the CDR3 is TGTGCCTGGAGTGTAGCGAGCGGGAGGAAGTATTTT.

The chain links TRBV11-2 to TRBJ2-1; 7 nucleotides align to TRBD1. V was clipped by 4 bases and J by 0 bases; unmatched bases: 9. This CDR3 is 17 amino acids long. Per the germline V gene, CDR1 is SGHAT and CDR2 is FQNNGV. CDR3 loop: CASSSEGAGSSYNEQFF. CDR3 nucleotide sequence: TGTGCCAGCAGCTCAGAGGGGGCGGGTAGCTCCTACAATGAGCAGTTCTTC.

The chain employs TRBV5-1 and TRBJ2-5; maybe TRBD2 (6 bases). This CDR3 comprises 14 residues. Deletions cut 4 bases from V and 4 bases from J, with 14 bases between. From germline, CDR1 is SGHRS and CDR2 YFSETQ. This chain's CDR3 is CASSPRDFRETQYF. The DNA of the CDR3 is TGCGCCAGCAGCCCACGGGACTTCAGAGAGACCCAGTACTTC.

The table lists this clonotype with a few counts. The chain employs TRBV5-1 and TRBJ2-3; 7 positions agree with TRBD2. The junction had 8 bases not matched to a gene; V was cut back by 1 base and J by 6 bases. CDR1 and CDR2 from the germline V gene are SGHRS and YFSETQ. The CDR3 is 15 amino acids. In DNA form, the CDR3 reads TGCGCCAGCAGCTTGAGACTAGCCGATGGGGATACGCAGTATTTT. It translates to CASSLRLADGDTQYF.